Listed below are T cell receptor beta chains from one sample, sequenced in a study of cytomegalovirus exposure and HLA in healthy donors. Some clones are missing from TCRdb's copy, which holds only in-frame ones; the method was immunoSEQ multiplex PCR. The sample yields roughly 68,000 clones, roughly 73% seen once. Sequencing was carried out using PBMCs. Receptors were obtained from a male donor in good health and CMV-seropositive. Both conserved end residues are part of each CDR3. Each record gives: clone size, J gene, V gene, D gene, CDR3 protein, CDR3 DNA. D genes are given only for firm matches. A clone size is listed for some rows: how often the clone was seen (once, few, many), or a class if it is expanded.

abundance: NA; j_gene: TRBJ1-5; v_gene: TRBV27; d_gene: NA; CDR3aa: CASSLNRDQPQHF; CDR3nt: TGTGCCAGCAGTTTAAACAGGGACCAGCCCCAGCATTTT
abundance: NA; j_gene: TRBJ2-2; v_gene: TRBV9; d_gene: NA; CDR3aa: CASSVGVIRGDTGELFF; CDR3nt: TGTGCCAGCAGCGTAGGCGTGATACGCGGGGACACCGGGGAGCTGTTTTTT
abundance: NA; j_gene: TRBJ1-5; v_gene: TRBV5-6; d_gene: TRBD1; CDR3aa: CASSLTGGTQPQHF; CDR3nt: TGTGCCAGCAGCTTAACAGGGGGTACTCAGCCCCAGCATTTT
abundance: NA; j_gene: TRBJ2-7; v_gene: TRBV2; d_gene: TRBD2; CDR3aa: CASSAGLDYEQYF; CDR3nt: TGTGCCAGCAGCGCGGGACTAGACTACGAGCAGTACTTC
abundance: NA; j_gene: TRBJ2-7; v_gene: TRBV25-1; d_gene: NA; CDR3aa: CASSELRGLLIYEQYF; CDR3nt: TGTGCCAGCAGTGAACTTCGGGGTTTACTAATCTACGAGCAGTACTTC
abundance: NA; j_gene: TRBJ1-1; v_gene: TRBV6-1; d_gene: NA; CDR3aa: CASSELYLPEAFF; CDR3nt: TGTGCCAGCAGTGAACTCTATTTGCCTGAAGCTTTCTTT
abundance: NA; j_gene: TRBJ2-5; v_gene: TRBV5-1; d_gene: TRBD1; CDR3aa: CASSHGTGLQETQYF; CDR3nt: TGCGCCAGCAGCCACGGGACAGGACTCCAAGAGACCCAGTACTTC
abundance: NA; j_gene: TRBJ2-1; v_gene: TRBV7-2; d_gene: TRBD2; CDR3aa: CASSLASGVGNEQFF; CDR3nt: TGTGCCAGCAGCTTAGCCAGCGGGGTGGGTAATGAGCAGTTCTTC
abundance: NA; j_gene: TRBJ1-5; v_gene: TRBV5-4; d_gene: NA; CDR3aa: CASSLRGSNQPQHF; CDR3nt: TGTGCCAGCAGCTTACGAGGATCCAATCAGCCCCAGCATTTT
abundance: NA; j_gene: TRBJ1-5; v_gene: TRBV18; d_gene: TRBD1; CDR3aa: CASAGQINQPQHF; CDR3nt: TGTGCCAGCGCGGGACAGATCAATCAGCCCCAGCATTTT
abundance: NA; j_gene: TRBJ2-2; v_gene: TRBV7-2; d_gene: NA; CDR3aa: CASSKGGLAGELFF; CDR3nt: TGTGCCAGCAGCAAGGGGGGGCTCGCCGGGGAGCTGTTTTTT
abundance: few; j_gene: TRBJ2-7; v_gene: TRBV27; d_gene: NA; CDR3aa: CASSPGRLEQYF; CDR3nt: TGTGCCAGCAGTCCAGGCAGGCTCGAGCAGTACTTC
abundance: few; j_gene: TRBJ2-1; v_gene: TRBV5-1; d_gene: TRBD2; CDR3aa: CASSFTSGGSYNEQFF; CDR3nt: TGCGCCAGCAGCTTTACTAGCGGGGGGTCCTACAATGAGCAGTTCTTC
abundance: NA; j_gene: TRBJ2-1; v_gene: TRBV13; d_gene: TRBD2; CDR3aa: CASSKGLAANNEQFF; CDR3nt: TGTGCCAGCAGCAAGGGACTAGCGGCTAACAATGAGCAGTTCTTC
abundance: NA; j_gene: TRBJ2-1; v_gene: TRBV7-2; d_gene: TRBD2; CDR3aa: CASSRMLAGVYEQFF; CDR3nt: TGTGCCAGCAGCCGGATGTTAGCGGGGGTTTATGAGCAGTTCTTC
abundance: NA; j_gene: TRBJ2-7; v_gene: TRBV10-1; d_gene: NA; CDR3aa: CASSDPHHGQGCEQYF; CDR3nt: TGCGCCAGCAGTGATCCCCACCATGGTCAGGGGTGCGAGCAGTACTTC
abundance: NA; j_gene: TRBJ2-7; v_gene: TRBV4-2; d_gene: NA; CDR3aa: CASSLGLPDVGYEQYF; CDR3nt: TGTGCCAGCAGCCTTGGACTCCCGGACGTGGGCTACGAGCAGTACTTC
abundance: NA; j_gene: TRBJ1-2; v_gene: TRBV27; d_gene: TRBD1; CDR3aa: CASRPGQGGSGYTF; CDR3nt: TGTGCCAGCAGACCTGGACAGGGGGGATCTGGCTACACCTTC
abundance: NA; j_gene: TRBJ2-7; v_gene: TRBV7-2; d_gene: TRBD1; CDR3aa: CASSLGDRVNYEQYF; CDR3nt: TGTGCCAGCAGCTTAGGGGACAGGGTTAACTACGAGCAGTACTTC
abundance: NA; j_gene: TRBJ1-6; v_gene: TRBV15; d_gene: TRBD1; CDR3aa: CATSRGTGLAPLHF; CDR3nt: TGTGCCACCAGCAGAGGGACAGGGCTGGCACCCCTCCACTTT
abundance: NA; j_gene: TRBJ1-1; v_gene: TRBV27; d_gene: NA; CDR3aa: CASSLPDGQPRDTEAFF; CDR3nt: TGTGCCAGCAGTTTACCCGATGGACAACCTAGGGACACTGAAGCTTTCTTT
abundance: once; j_gene: TRBJ2-3; v_gene: TRBV13; d_gene: NA; CDR3aa: CASSSPRGDTQYF; CDR3nt: TGTGCCAGCAGCTCCCCTAGGGGAGATACGCAGTATTTT
abundance: NA; j_gene: TRBJ1-6; v_gene: TRBV7-2; d_gene: NA; CDR3aa: CASSLAGVNSPLHF; CDR3nt: TGTGCCAGCAGCTTGGCAGGGGTTAATTCACCCCTCCACTTT
abundance: few; j_gene: TRBJ1-1; v_gene: TRBV5-4; d_gene: NA; CDR3aa: CASSRTGGTEAFF; CDR3nt: TGTGCCAGCAGCCGTACGGGGGGCACTGAAGCTTTCTTT
abundance: NA; j_gene: TRBJ1-5; v_gene: TRBV4-1; d_gene: TRBD1; CDR3aa: CASSQGRNRGPSRYSNQPQHF; CDR3nt: TGCGCCAGCAGCCAAGGCCGTAACAGGGGGCCCAGCCGGTATAGCAATCAGCCCCAGCATTTT
abundance: NA; j_gene: TRBJ1-6; v_gene: TRBV11-2; d_gene: NA; CDR3aa: CASSLDPGASPLHF; CDR3nt: TGTGCCAGCAGCTTAGATCCGGGTGCCTCACCCCTCCACTTT
abundance: NA; j_gene: TRBJ2-2; v_gene: TRBV11-3; d_gene: TRBD1; CDR3aa: CASSPGQGEAGELFF; CDR3nt: TGTGCCAGCAGCCCGGGACAGGGGGAGGCTGGGGAGCTGTTTTTT
abundance: NA; j_gene: TRBJ1-1; v_gene: TRBV7-9; d_gene: NA; CDR3aa: CASSLAGGGTEAFF; CDR3nt: TGTGCCAGCAGCTTAGCGGGGGGAGGGACTGAAGCTTTCTTT
abundance: once; j_gene: TRBJ1-2; v_gene: TRBV25-1; d_gene: TRBD1; CDR3aa: CASSGGQGRANYGYTF; CDR3nt: TGTGCCAGCAGTGGGGGACAGGGGAGGGCTAACTATGGCTACACCTTC
abundance: NA; j_gene: TRBJ2-7; v_gene: TRBV6-5; d_gene: NA; CDR3aa: CASSTLRQNYEQYF; CDR3nt: TGTGCCAGCAGTACCCTCCGACAGAATTACGAGCAGTACTTC
abundance: NA; j_gene: TRBJ2-6; v_gene: TRBV2; d_gene: NA; CDR3aa: CASRSRLSGANVLTF; CDR3nt: TGTGCCAGCAGGTCCCGTCTCTCTGGGGCCAACGTCCTGACTTTC
abundance: NA; j_gene: TRBJ2-2; v_gene: TRBV4-3; d_gene: NA; CDR3aa: CASSQVFNTGELFF; CDR3nt: TGCGCCAGCAGCCAAGTCTTCAACACCGGGGAGCTGTTTTTT
abundance: once; j_gene: TRBJ1-4; v_gene: TRBV7-9; d_gene: NA; CDR3aa: CASSDSQGTNEKLFF; CDR3nt: TGTGCCAGCAGCGATTCTCAGGGAACTAATGAAAAACTGTTTTTT
abundance: NA; j_gene: TRBJ1-3; v_gene: TRBV4-2; d_gene: NA; CDR3aa: CASSQGAGSSGNTIYF; CDR3nt: TGTGCCAGCAGCCAAGGAGCAGGCAGCTCTGGAAACACCATATATTTT
abundance: NA; j_gene: TRBJ2-1; v_gene: TRBV7-2; d_gene: TRBD2; CDR3aa: CASSLERGARNEQFF; CDR3nt: TGTGCCAGCAGCTTAGAGCGGGGGGCCAGAAATGAGCAGTTCTTC
abundance: NA; j_gene: TRBJ2-2; v_gene: TRBV14; d_gene: NA; CDR3aa: CASSFQGAGELFF; CDR3nt: TGTGCCAGCAGCTTTCAGGGCGCCGGGGAGCTGTTTTTT
abundance: NA; j_gene: TRBJ1-5; v_gene: TRBV30; d_gene: NA; CDR3aa: CAWTPEGDQPQHF; CDR3nt: TGTGCCTGGACCCCTGAGGGAGATCAGCCCCAGCATTTT
abundance: NA; j_gene: TRBJ1-6; v_gene: TRBV19; d_gene: NA; CDR3aa: CASTLSSYNSPLHF; CDR3nt: TGTGCCAGTACCCTGAGCTCCTATAATTCACCCCTCCACTTT
abundance: NA; j_gene: TRBJ1-1; v_gene: TRBV4-3; d_gene: NA; CDR3aa: CASSQGGLTEAFF; CDR3nt: TGCGCCAGCAGCCAAGGGGGCCTTACTGAAGCTTTCTTT
abundance: NA; j_gene: TRBJ2-2; v_gene: TRBV30; d_gene: NA; CDR3aa: CAWNSHTGELFF; CDR3nt: TGTGCCTGGAACAGCCACACCGGGGAGCTGTTTTTT
abundance: NA; j_gene: TRBJ1-5; v_gene: TRBV19; d_gene: NA; CDR3aa: CASSTRQGGNQPQHF; CDR3nt: TGTGCCAGTAGCACACGGCAGGGTGGCAATCAGCCCCAGCATTTT